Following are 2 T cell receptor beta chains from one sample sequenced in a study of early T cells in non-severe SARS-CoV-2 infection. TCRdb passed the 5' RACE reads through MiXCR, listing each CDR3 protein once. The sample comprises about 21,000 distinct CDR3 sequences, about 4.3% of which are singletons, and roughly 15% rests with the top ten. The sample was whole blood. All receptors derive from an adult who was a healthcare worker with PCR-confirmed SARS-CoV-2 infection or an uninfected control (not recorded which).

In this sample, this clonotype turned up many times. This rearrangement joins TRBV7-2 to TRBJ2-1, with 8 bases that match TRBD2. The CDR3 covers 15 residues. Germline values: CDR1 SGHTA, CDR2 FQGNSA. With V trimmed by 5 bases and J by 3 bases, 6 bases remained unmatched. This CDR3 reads CASSPRGGRYNEQFF. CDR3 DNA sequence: TGTGCCAGCAGCCCCCGGGGGGGGCGCTACAATGAGCAGTTCTTC. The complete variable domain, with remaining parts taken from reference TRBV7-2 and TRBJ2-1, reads GAGVSQSPSNKVTEKGKDVELRCDPISGHTALYWYRQSLGQGLEFLIYFQGNSAPDKSGLPSDRFSAERTGGSVSTLTIQRTQQEDSAVYLCASSPRGGRYNEQFFGPGTRLTVL.

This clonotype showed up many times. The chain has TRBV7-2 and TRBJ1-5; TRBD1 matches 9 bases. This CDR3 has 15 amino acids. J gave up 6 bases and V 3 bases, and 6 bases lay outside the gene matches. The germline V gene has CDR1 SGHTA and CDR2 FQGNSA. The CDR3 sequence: CASSFTGGAGQPQHF. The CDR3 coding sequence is TGTGCCAGCAGCTTCACAGGGGGCGCGGGTCAGCCCCAGCATTTT.